This paragraph reports one T cell receptor (beta chain). The antigen is not known. The sample originates from a study of T cells after yellow fever vaccination. Overall study context: Fractions of low cell number were prepared using SMART-Seq v4 Ultra Low Input. Overall study findings and caveats: A limited proportion of clonotypes was detected within both the CD4 and CD8 compartments. Bulk-population clonotypes that are abundant could appear as contaminants in FACS-sorted repertoires.

There are 17 residues in the CDR3. The germline V gene has CDR1 SGHTA and CDR2 FQGNSA. Trimming removed 1 base from V and 5 bases from J; junction bases left unmatched: 9. TCR cDNA was made by 5'RACE template switching, adding a universal primer site and UMIs. MiXCR, applied by TCRdb to the 5' RACE reads, yields one record per CDR3 protein. Altogether more than 300,000 distinct CDR3 sequences are present, around 11% being singletons, with the ten largest covering approximately 3.3%. This clonotype was obtained from a man younger than 35 who received the YFV17D yellow fever vaccine. The rearrangement uses TRBV7-2 and TRBJ2-5, with 11 bases that match TRBD1. The input for sequencing was CD4+ T cells sorted from PBMCs, taken 45 days after the yellow fever booster vaccination. CDR3 nucleotide sequence: TGTGCCAGCAGCTTAGGACCGGGACAGGGGGTCGGCGAGACCCAGTACTTC. It specifies CASSLGPGQGVGETQYF.